This entry features one T cell receptor (beta chain) sequence. This study enrolled people aged roughly 18 to 90 from about two dozen US geographic areas. These data originate in a study of blood T cell repertoires in COVID-19. This table comes from immunoSEQ multiplex PCR, and its TCRdb copy is limited to in-frame clones, with some not included. The data contain about 200,000 clones, 86% of them singletons. This CDR3 is built from 16 residues. V trimming: 0 bases; J trimming: 9 bases; junction bases outside the gene matches: 7. Germline CDR1 and CDR2: SGHRS and YFSETQ. The sequence derives from a woman aged 40 to 50 with acute COVID-19. Specimen: PBMCs or T cells enriched from blood (not recorded which). The rearrangement joins TRBV5-1 to TRBJ2-1; 12 bases are shared with TRBD2. The CDR3 sequence is CASSLGLAGAGGEQFF. For the CDR3, the DNA is TGCGCCAGCAGCTTGGGACTAGCGGGAGCCGGCGGTGAGCAGTTCTTC.